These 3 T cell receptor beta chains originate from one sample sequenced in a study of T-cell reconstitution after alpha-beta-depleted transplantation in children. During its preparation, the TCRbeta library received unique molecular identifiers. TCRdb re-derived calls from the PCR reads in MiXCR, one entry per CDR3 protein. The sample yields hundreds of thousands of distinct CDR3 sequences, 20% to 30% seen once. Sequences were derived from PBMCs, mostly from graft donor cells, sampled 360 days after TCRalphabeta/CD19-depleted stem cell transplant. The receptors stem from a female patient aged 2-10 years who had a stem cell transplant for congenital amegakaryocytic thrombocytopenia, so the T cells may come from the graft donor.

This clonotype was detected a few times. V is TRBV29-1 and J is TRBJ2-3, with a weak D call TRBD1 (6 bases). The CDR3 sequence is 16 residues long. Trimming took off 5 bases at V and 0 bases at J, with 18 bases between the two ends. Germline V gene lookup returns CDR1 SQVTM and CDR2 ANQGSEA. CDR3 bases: TGCAGCGTTATCTCTTCAGGGGAACCTAGCACAGATACGCAGTATTTT. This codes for CSVISSGEPSTDTQYF.

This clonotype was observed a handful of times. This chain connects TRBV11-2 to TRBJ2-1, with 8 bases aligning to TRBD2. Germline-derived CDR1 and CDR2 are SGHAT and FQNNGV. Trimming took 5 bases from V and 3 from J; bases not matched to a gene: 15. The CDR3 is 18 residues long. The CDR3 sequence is CASSLTRLATSLYNEQFF. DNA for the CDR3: TGTGCCAGCAGCCTCACAAGACTAGCGACTTCACTCTACAATGAGCAGTTCTTC.

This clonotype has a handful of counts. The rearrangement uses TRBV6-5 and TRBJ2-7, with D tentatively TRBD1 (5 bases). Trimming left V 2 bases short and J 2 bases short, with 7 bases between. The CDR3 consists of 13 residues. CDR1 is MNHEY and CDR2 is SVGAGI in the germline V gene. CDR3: CASSYQGTYEQYF. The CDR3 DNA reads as TGTGCCAGCAGTTACCAGGGAACCTACGAGCAGTACTTC.